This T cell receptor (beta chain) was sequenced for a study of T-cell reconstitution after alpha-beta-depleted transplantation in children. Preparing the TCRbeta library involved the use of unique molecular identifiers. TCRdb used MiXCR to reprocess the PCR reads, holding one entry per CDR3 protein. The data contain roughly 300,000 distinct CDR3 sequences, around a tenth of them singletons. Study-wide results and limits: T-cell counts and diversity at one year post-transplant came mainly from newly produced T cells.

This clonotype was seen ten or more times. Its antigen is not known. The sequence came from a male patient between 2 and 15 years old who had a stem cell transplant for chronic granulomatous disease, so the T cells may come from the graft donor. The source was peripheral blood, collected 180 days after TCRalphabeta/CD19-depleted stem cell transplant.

The CDR3, as DNA: TGCAGCGTCCCAGGGGGATCTGGGGCCAACGTCCTGACTTTC. This sequence encodes CSVPGGSGANVLTF. The gene calls are TRBV29-1 and TRBJ2-6; 7 nucleotides line up with TRBD1. Germline CDR1 and CDR2: SQVTM and ANQGSEA. There are 14 residues in the CDR3. Trimming at V came to 6 bases and at J to 1 base, leaving 3 bases not matched to a gene.